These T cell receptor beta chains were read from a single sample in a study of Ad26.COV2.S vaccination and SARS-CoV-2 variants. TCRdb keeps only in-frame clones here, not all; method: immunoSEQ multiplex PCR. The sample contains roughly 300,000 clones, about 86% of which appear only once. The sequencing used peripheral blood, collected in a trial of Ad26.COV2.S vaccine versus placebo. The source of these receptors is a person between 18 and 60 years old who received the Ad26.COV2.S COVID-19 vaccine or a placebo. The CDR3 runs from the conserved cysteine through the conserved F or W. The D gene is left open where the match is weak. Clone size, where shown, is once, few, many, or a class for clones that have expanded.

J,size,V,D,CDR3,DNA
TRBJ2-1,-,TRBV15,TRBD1,CATSRDRGIHNEQFF,TGTGCCACCAGCAGAGACAGGGGGATCCACAATGAGCAGTTCTTC
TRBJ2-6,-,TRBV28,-,CASTSLGGANVLTF,TGTGCCAGCACTTCACTGGGAGGGGCCAACGTCCTGACTTTC
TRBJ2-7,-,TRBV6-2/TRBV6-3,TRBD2,CASSRPGLASEQYF,TGTGCCAGCAGTCGACCCGGACTAGCGAGTGAGCAGTACTTC
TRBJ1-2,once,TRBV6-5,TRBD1,CASTPGQGDYGYTF,TGTGCCAGCACCCCCGGACAGGGAGACTATGGCTACACCTTC
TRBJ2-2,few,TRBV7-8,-,CASSLSSRTGELFF,TGTGCCAGCAGCTTGTCTTCGAGGACCGGGGAGCTGTTTTTT
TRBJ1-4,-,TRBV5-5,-,CASSLTVTNEKLFF,TGTGCCAGCAGCTTGACCGTTACTAATGAAAAACTGTTTTTT
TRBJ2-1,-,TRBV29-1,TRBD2,CSVDPSGGFHNEQFF,TGCAGCGTTGATCCTAGCGGGGGGTTCCACAATGAGCAGTTCTTC
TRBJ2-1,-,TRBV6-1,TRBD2,CASSEALAGGLINNEQFF,TGTGCCAGCAGTGAAGCACTAGCGGGGGGATTAATAAACAATGAGCAGTTCTTC
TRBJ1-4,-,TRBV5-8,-,CASSFGGGKLFF,TGTGCCAGCAGCTTTGGGGGGGGAAAACTGTTTTTT
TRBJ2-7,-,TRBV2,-,CASSLGYEQYF,TGTGCCAGCAGCCTTGGCTACGAGCAGTACTTC
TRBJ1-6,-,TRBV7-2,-,CASSLGGRSSYNSPLHF,TGTGCCAGCAGCTTAGGGGGCAGGAGCTCCTATAATTCACCCCTCCACTTT
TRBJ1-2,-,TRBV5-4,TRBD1,CASSLGTGGNYGYTF,TGTGCCAGCAGCCTAGGGACAGGGGGGAACTATGGCTACACCTTC
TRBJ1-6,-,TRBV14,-,CASSLLIGNSPLHF,TGTGCCAGCAGCCTTTTGATTGGGAATTCACCCCTCCACTTT
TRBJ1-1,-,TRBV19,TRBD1,CASSSAGGTEAFF,TGTGCCAGTAGTTCAGCAGGGGGCACTGAAGCTTTCTTT
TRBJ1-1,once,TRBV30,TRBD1,CAWEDRERGTEAFF,TGTGCCTGGGAAGACAGGGAGAGGGGCACTGAAGCTTTCTTT
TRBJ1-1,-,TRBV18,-,CASSSSTTATEAFF,TGTGCCAGCTCATCAAGTACGACAGCCACTGAAGCTTTCTTT
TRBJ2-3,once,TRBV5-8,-,CASSSSKDTQYF,TGTGCCAGCAGCTCCAGTAAAGATACGCAGTATTTT
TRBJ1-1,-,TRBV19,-,CASSIEQGRENTEAFF,TGTGCCAGTAGTATAGAACAGGGTAGGGAGAACACTGAAGCTTTCTTT